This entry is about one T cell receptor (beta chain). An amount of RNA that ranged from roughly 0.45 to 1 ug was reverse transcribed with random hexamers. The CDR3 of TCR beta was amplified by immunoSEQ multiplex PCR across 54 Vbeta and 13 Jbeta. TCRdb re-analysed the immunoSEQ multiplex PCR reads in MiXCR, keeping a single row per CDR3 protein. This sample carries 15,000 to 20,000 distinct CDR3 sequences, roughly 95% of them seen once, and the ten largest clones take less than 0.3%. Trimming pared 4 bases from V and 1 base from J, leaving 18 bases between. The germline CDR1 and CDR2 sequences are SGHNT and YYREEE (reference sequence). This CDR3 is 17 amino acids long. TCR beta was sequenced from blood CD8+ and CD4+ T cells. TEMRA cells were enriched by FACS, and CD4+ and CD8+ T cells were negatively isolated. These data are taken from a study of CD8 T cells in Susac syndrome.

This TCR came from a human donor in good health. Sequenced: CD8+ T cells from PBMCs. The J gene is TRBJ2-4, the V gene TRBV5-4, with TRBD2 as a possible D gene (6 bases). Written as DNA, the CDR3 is TGTGCCAGCAGCCATGGGGAATGGGAGGAGGCCAAAAACATTCAGTACTTC. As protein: CASSHGEWEEAKNIQYF. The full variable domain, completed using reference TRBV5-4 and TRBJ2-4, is ETGVTQSPTHLIKTRGQQVTLRCSSQSGHNTVSWYQQALGQGPQFIFQYYREEENGRGNFPPRFSGLQFPNYSSELNVNALELDDSALYLCASSHGEWEEAKNIQYFGAGTRLSVL.